A selection of T cell receptor beta chains follows, all from one sample in a study of regulatory T cells in long-lasting Graves disease. Each CDR3 protein is one row after TCRdb ran MiXCR on the multiplex PCR reads. The repertoire holds 530,000 or so distinct CDR3 sequences, roughly 13% seen once, with 8% to 10% in the top ten. A further study also used this sample, focusing on T cells in Graves' hyperthyroidism and ophthalmopathy.

The sample was peripheral blood mononuclear cells (PBMCs), taken at new diagnosis, from a patient treated with antithyroid drugs. These receptors originate from a man aged 30 to 45 with Graves disease. Both conserved end residues are part of each CDR3. Fields, in order: clone size, D gene, J gene, V gene, CDR3 length, CDR3 DNA, CDR3 protein. A D gene is named only where the DNA matches it firmly. Rows may omit the clone size; those that give it use once, few, many or a size class.

abundance: NA
d_gene: TRBD2
j_gene: TRBJ2-4
v_gene: TRBV13
len: 18
CDR3nt: TGTGCCAGCAGCTTAGCACTAGCGGGAGCGCTAGCCAAAAACATTCAGTACTTC
CDR3aa: CASSLALAGALAKNIQYF

abundance: NA
d_gene: NA
j_gene: TRBJ2-7
v_gene: TRBV19
len: 13
CDR3nt: TGTGCCAGTAGTCCTAACGGTGACTACGAGCAGTACTTC
CDR3aa: CASSPNGDYEQYF

abundance: many
d_gene: TRBD2
j_gene: TRBJ2-7
v_gene: TRBV11-2
len: 17
CDR3nt: TGTGCCAGCAGCTCGGGGACTAGCGGGAGGACGTTTAACGAGCAGTACTTC
CDR3aa: CASSSGTSGRTFNEQYF

abundance: many
d_gene: NA
j_gene: TRBJ2-5
v_gene: TRBV7-9
len: 12
CDR3nt: TGTGCCAGCAGCACCATCCCAGAGACCCAGTACTTC
CDR3aa: CASSTIPETQYF

abundance: many
d_gene: TRBD2
j_gene: TRBJ2-1
v_gene: TRBV7-2
len: 15
CDR3nt: TGTGCCAGCAGCTTACGACTAGCAACGGACAATGAGCAGTTCTTC
CDR3aa: CASSLRLATDNEQFF

abundance: NA
d_gene: TRBD2
j_gene: TRBJ2-1
v_gene: TRBV5-1
len: 14
CDR3nt: TGCGCCAGCAGCATAGCGGGAGTGAACAATGAGCAGTTCTTC
CDR3aa: CASSIAGVNNEQFF

abundance: many
d_gene: NA
j_gene: TRBJ2-5
v_gene: TRBV2
len: 15
CDR3nt: TGTGCCACCAGAGGCAGGGTTGAAGTCGGAGAGACCCAGTACTTC
CDR3aa: CATRGRVEVGETQYF

abundance: few
d_gene: TRBD1
j_gene: TRBJ2-5
v_gene: TRBV6-1
len: 14
CDR3nt: TGTGCCAGCACCAGACAGGGCAGAGGAGAGACCCAGTACTTC
CDR3aa: CASTRQGRGETQYF

abundance: many
d_gene: TRBD1
j_gene: TRBJ1-5
v_gene: TRBV6-2/TRBV6-3
len: 14
CDR3nt: TGTGCCAGCAGTGAAGCAGGGGGCGGGCAGCCCCAGCATTTT
CDR3aa: CASSEAGGGQPQHF

abundance: NA
d_gene: NA
j_gene: TRBJ2-7
v_gene: TRBV4-2
len: 13
CDR3nt: TGTGCCAGCAGCCAAGATGTTCCCTACGAGCAGTACTTC
CDR3aa: CASSQDVPYEQYF

abundance: many
d_gene: TRBD1
j_gene: TRBJ2-5
v_gene: TRBV6-2/TRBV6-3
len: 16
CDR3nt: TGTGCCAGCAACAGAACACCGGGACAGGGGAGGGAGACCCAGTACTTC
CDR3aa: CASNRTPGQGRETQYF

abundance: NA
d_gene: TRBD1
j_gene: TRBJ2-7
v_gene: TRBV20-1
len: 13
CDR3nt: TGCAGTGCCAGGACAGGGGGCATGTACGAGCAGTACTTC
CDR3aa: CSARTGGMYEQYF

abundance: many
d_gene: NA
j_gene: TRBJ1-2
v_gene: TRBV25-1
len: 12
CDR3nt: TGTGCCAGCTACGGACAGACCTATGGCTACACCTTC
CDR3aa: CASYGQTYGYTF

abundance: few
d_gene: TRBD1
j_gene: TRBJ2-1
v_gene: TRBV3-1
len: 12
CDR3nt: TGTGCCAGCAGCCCGGAACAGGGGGCAGAGTTCTTC
CDR3aa: CASSPEQGAEFF

abundance: many
d_gene: TRBD1
j_gene: TRBJ2-1
v_gene: TRBV2
len: 16
CDR3nt: TGTGCCAGCAGTGCGTTCCGGACAGGGGGGGGGAATGAGCAGTTCTTC
CDR3aa: CASSAFRTGGGNEQFF

abundance: many
d_gene: TRBD2
j_gene: TRBJ2-1
v_gene: TRBV20-1
len: 15
CDR3nt: TGCAGTGCTAGGGAACTAGCGGGATATCGGAATGAGCAGTTCTTC
CDR3aa: CSARELAGYRNEQFF

abundance: many
d_gene: NA
j_gene: TRBJ1-1
v_gene: TRBV6-2/TRBV6-3
len: 15
CDR3nt: TGTGCCAGCAGTTACTCTAGATTTATGAACACTGAAGCTTTCTTT
CDR3aa: CASSYSRFMNTEAFF

abundance: many
d_gene: NA
j_gene: TRBJ1-1
v_gene: TRBV27
len: 12
CDR3nt: TGTGCCAGCCAGGGGAGTTACACTGAAGCTTTCTTT
CDR3aa: CASQGSYTEAFF

abundance: many
d_gene: NA
j_gene: TRBJ1-4
v_gene: TRBV5-1
len: 13
CDR3nt: TGTGCCAGCAGCTTAGGCCATAATGAAAAACTGTTTTTT
CDR3aa: CASSLGHNEKLFF

abundance: few
d_gene: TRBD2
j_gene: TRBJ2-1
v_gene: TRBV30
len: 13
CDR3nt: TGTGCCTGGACCGGGACTAGGGCCGATGAGCAGTTCTTC
CDR3aa: CAWTGTRADEQFF

abundance: many
d_gene: NA
j_gene: TRBJ1-1
v_gene: TRBV12-3/TRBV12-4
len: 13
CDR3nt: TGTGCCAGCAGTTTCGTAGAGAACACTGAAGCTTTCTTT
CDR3aa: CASSFVENTEAFF

abundance: NA
d_gene: NA
j_gene: TRBJ2-3
v_gene: TRBV10-3
len: 11
CDR3nt: TGTGCCAGCAGTTTGGGGGGCACGCAGTATTTT
CDR3aa: CASSLGGTQYF

abundance: many
d_gene: TRBD1
j_gene: TRBJ1-2
v_gene: TRBV20-1
len: 14
CDR3nt: TGCAGTGCTATGAGGACAGGGGAGGACTATGGCTACACCTTC
CDR3aa: CSAMRTGEDYGYTF

abundance: many
d_gene: TRBD2
j_gene: TRBJ2-7
v_gene: TRBV27
len: 15
CDR3nt: TGTGCCAGCAGTTCATCAGCGGGAGGGCTATTGGAGCAGTACTTC
CDR3aa: CASSSSAGGLLEQYF

abundance: NA
d_gene: TRBD1
j_gene: TRBJ1-2
v_gene: TRBV29-1
len: 13
CDR3nt: TGCAGCGTTGAGACGACGGACAGGAATGGCTACACCTTC
CDR3aa: CSVETTDRNGYTF

abundance: NA
d_gene: NA
j_gene: TRBJ2-7
v_gene: TRBV20-1
len: 16
CDR3nt: TGCAGTGCTAGAGACCTCATAGCGGACATCTCCTACGAGCAGTACTTC
CDR3aa: CSARDLIADISYEQYF

abundance: NA
d_gene: NA
j_gene: TRBJ1-2
v_gene: TRBV10-3
len: 15
CDR3nt: TGTGCCATCAGTGAGTCGCCCGTTGAGGTCTATGGCTACACCTTC
CDR3aa: CAISESPVEVYGYTF

abundance: NA
d_gene: NA
j_gene: TRBJ2-1
v_gene: TRBV13
len: 16
CDR3nt: TGTGCCAGCAGCTCAAGCCTCGGGGGGCGCGGCAATGAGCAGTTCTTC
CDR3aa: CASSSSLGGRGNEQFF

abundance: many
d_gene: TRBD2
j_gene: TRBJ2-3
v_gene: TRBV29-1
len: 16
CDR3nt: TGCAGCGCCCTGGGAGGACTAGCGGGAGGGCCACATACGCAGTATTTT
CDR3aa: CSALGGLAGGPHTQYF

abundance: NA
d_gene: NA
j_gene: TRBJ2-4
v_gene: TRBV2
len: 16
CDR3nt: TGTGCCAGCAGTGATCGGGGACCCCTAGCCAAAAACATTCAGTACTTC
CDR3aa: CASSDRGPLAKNIQYF

abundance: few
d_gene: NA
j_gene: TRBJ1-4
v_gene: TRBV5-6
len: 15
CDR3nt: TGTGCCAGCAGCTTGGTCCGCGCAACTAATGAAAAACTGTTTTTT
CDR3aa: CASSLVRATNEKLFF

abundance: few
d_gene: NA
j_gene: TRBJ2-3
v_gene: TRBV27
len: 15
CDR3nt: TGTGCCAGCAGTTCCCTAGCTAGGGGCACAGATACGCAGTATTTT
CDR3aa: CASSSLARGTDTQYF

abundance: many
d_gene: NA
j_gene: TRBJ2-7
v_gene: TRBV29-1
len: 12
CDR3nt: TGCAGCGTTGTTACCAGCTCCTACGAGCAGTACTTC
CDR3aa: CSVVTSSYEQYF

abundance: few
d_gene: NA
j_gene: TRBJ1-1
v_gene: TRBV18
len: 14
CDR3nt: TGTGCCAGCTCACCAGCGACGGGAGGAACTGAAGCTTTCTTT
CDR3aa: CASSPATGGTEAFF

abundance: many
d_gene: NA
j_gene: TRBJ1-1
v_gene: TRBV13
len: 12
CDR3nt: TGTGCCAGCAGCTTACCTTCCACTGAAGCTTTCTTT
CDR3aa: CASSLPSTEAFF

abundance: few
d_gene: NA
j_gene: TRBJ2-7
v_gene: TRBV3-1
len: 15
CDR3nt: TGTGCCAGCAGCCAAGTCTCGGCAGGGCCCTACGAGCAGTACTTC
CDR3aa: CASSQVSAGPYEQYF

abundance: many
d_gene: NA
j_gene: TRBJ2-7
v_gene: TRBV29-1
len: 13
CDR3nt: TGCAGCGTTGGGGCCAGGGGTAGCAACGAGCAGTACTTC
CDR3aa: CSVGARGSNEQYF

abundance: many
d_gene: TRBD1
j_gene: TRBJ1-2
v_gene: TRBV12-3/TRBV12-4
len: 12
CDR3nt: TGTGCCAGCACCCGGACAGGCTATGGCTACACCTTC
CDR3aa: CASTRTGYGYTF

abundance: many
d_gene: NA
j_gene: TRBJ2-5
v_gene: TRBV2
len: 13
CDR3nt: TGTGCCAGCAACTTACAACAACAAGAGACCCAGTACTTC
CDR3aa: CASNLQQQETQYF

abundance: NA
d_gene: NA
j_gene: TRBJ2-3
v_gene: TRBV2
len: 14
CDR3nt: TGTGCCAGCAGGGCTTATCTAGGCACAGATACGCAGTATTTT
CDR3aa: CASRAYLGTDTQYF

abundance: many
d_gene: TRBD1
j_gene: TRBJ2-7
v_gene: TRBV12-5
len: 15
CDR3nt: TGTGCTAGTGGTTTGGTACTGGGACAGAAGTACGAGCAGTACTTC
CDR3aa: CASGLVLGQKYEQYF